This T cell receptor beta chain appears in the sequencing data of a study of response to subunit inactivated influenza vaccine. TCRdb re-called the RT-PCR reads through MiXCR, storing one row per CDR3 protein. The sample yields 400,000 to 650,000 distinct CDR3 sequences, roughly 7.9% seen once. This clonotype was observed at least ten times. From germline, CDR1 is DFQATT and CDR2 SNEGSKA (reference sequence). The V end lost 5 bases, the J end lost 3 bases, and 10 bases lay between the germline ends. This CDR3 has 13 amino acids. This receptor was obtained from a man aged 45 to 75 who received an inactivated influenza vaccine. This chain joins TRBV20-1 and TRBJ2-2; possible D gene TRBD1, 5 bases. The sequencing used PBMCs from blood, collected 23 months after vaccination. Written as DNA, the CDR3 is TGCAGTGCTGGACCCAGGGACACCGGGGAGCTGTTTTTT. This codes for CSAGPRDTGELFF.